The present T cell receptor beta chain was sequenced within a study of T cells in Graves' hyperthyroidism and ophthalmopathy. Authors of the study amplified TCR beta CDR3 regions from RNA transcripts. HTBI primers were used for first-round RT-PCR of the TCR CDR3. Using its own MiXCR run on the multiplex PCR reads, TCRdb lists one record per CDR3 protein. The sample yields 500,000 to 800,000 distinct CDR3 sequences, about 45% seen once. The diagnostic basis comprised clinical symptoms, serum thyroxine and TRAb, thyroid ultrasound and orbital computed tomography. This clonotype has ten or more counts. The antigen remains unidentified. Study-wide results and limits: Model-based prediction identified ophthalmopathy a median approximately 6 months prior to its onset. Most thyroid clonotypes expanded above 0.001 appeared in blood too.

CDR1 and CDR2 from the germline V gene are SEHNR and FQNEAQ (reference sequence). The CDR3 extends over 17 amino acids. Trimming cost V 11 bases and J 2 bases; bases outside gene matches: 21. The specimen sequenced was peripheral blood or thyroid tissue (not recorded which). The V gene is TRBV7-9, the J gene TRBJ2-7; TRBD2 aligns across 7 bases. The clonotype originates from an adult man with Graves' disease, either hyperthyroidism or ophthalmopathy (not recorded which). The CDR3 DNA sequence: TGTGCCTCCCAGGCCTATCCTGCGTTACGGGAGGCCTACGAGCAGTACTTC. Protein product: CASQAYPALREAYEQYF.